One TCR beta chain is described in this entry. No cognate antigen has been identified for it. Per-base quality was not reported, and no clone a single base away is much larger than it. The data derive from a study of blood T cell repertoires in COVID-19 (dated by TCRdb to between 2020 and 2021). Regarding the complete study: Collaborator samples came from the United States, Italy and Spain and covered acute and convalescent phases of COVID-19. The prospective study material was composed of cDNA or gDNA derived from T cells, B-cell-depleted T cells, or PBMCs. Subjects who had been exposed to COVID-19, were actively infected with it, or had recovered from it provided the deeply sampled blood TCRbeta repertoires that made up the dataset. The repertoires were released in a freely available public database intended as a resource for research on the immune response to SARS-CoV-2. Samples came from the ongoing ImmuneRACE study (first 160 participants) plus 1,254 subjects from 6 global collaborators. Sample metadata almost always included a de-identified subject ID, COVID-19 status, age in years and sex. Where available, HLA class I and class II types were taken from metadata supplied by the sample provider and were not determined by assay-based typing. What the authors observed across the whole study: The quantity of clinical and demographic metadata differed by source and by participant and was supplied without curation.

TCRbeta CDR3 regions were amplified from genomic DNA by means of the immunoSEQ Assay, a bias-controlled multiplex PCR. As for how the authors treated the data: The number of nucleated cells in each sample was estimated from the amplification of reference gene primers within the assay. To quantify the absolute abundance of each unique TCRbeta CDR3 rearrangement, sequence reads were collapsed and filtered. For each sample, productive Simpson clonality was calculated as the square root of Simpson's diversity index across productive rearrangements. TCRdb took this table from immuneACCESS and kept in-frame rearrangements with V and J called. Such tables lack part of the clones; where checked against another copy, unresolved V genes explain under half of the gap, and the rest is unexplained. V and J calls and clone size come straight from that table; D and trimming were deduced from the DNA. In this sample the table shows roughly 98,000 clones, less than 85% of which occur a single time. Of the sample, 11% falls within the top ten clones.

The germline V gene gives CDR1 as LGHNA and CDR2 as YNFKEQ. The CDR3 runs 14 amino acids, cysteine and phenylalanine included. The entry retains the CDR3 DNA only, 42 bases that are in frame from base 1. V drops 1 base and J drops 2 bases, leaving 9 bases in between. Each collaborating institution followed its own protocols to collect whole blood in K2EDTA tubes. Collaborator samples were shipped for TCRbeta analysis as frozen whole blood, isolated PBMCs, or DNA extracted from either sample type. The chain is encoded by TRBV4-2 joined to TRBJ2-7, with a weak D call of TRBD2 (6 bases match). The source material was peripheral blood. This TCR was sampled from a man aged 65-85 years with active or convalescent COVID-19. The CDR3 corresponds to CASSQGGRPYEQYF. The nucleotide sequence is given as TGTGCCAGCAGCCAAGGGGGGAGGCCCTACGAGCAGTACTTC.